This T cell receptor beta chain is drawn from a study of cytomegalovirus exposure and HLA in healthy donors. At collection, donors were nominally healthy, but unrecorded immune exposures were probable. Study results and caveats: In a later analysis, donors in an Asian-associated ancestry cluster reportedly had fewer N-insertions in productive TCRs than the cohort mean.

The V and J ends lost 0 bases and 10 bases respectively, with 13 bases between them. CDR1 is SGHKS and CDR2 is YYEKEE in the germline V gene (reference sequence). The CDR3 extends over 13 amino acids. The PCR contained 60 Vbeta and 13 Jbeta primers. Authors' analysis steps: Later analysis identified approximately 88 million unique TCR beta chains, 9 million to 13 million shared. Clones were sequenced by immunoSEQ multiplex PCR, and TCRdb holds only the in-frame ones, with some missing. V and J calls and clone size are copied from that table; D and trimming were computed from the DNA. This sample has around 130,000 clones, with 65% to 90% found just once. This clone was detected only a few times. The target antigen is unknown.

The sequencing input was PBMCs. The chain uses TRBV5-5 and TRBJ1-1; the D is unclear. The receptor's source is a man between 18 and 35 years old in good health and CMV-seronegative. CDR3 in DNA: TGTGCCAGCAGCTTGGCCGGAGGGAGGATAGCTTTCTTT. Translated, it gives CASSLAGGRIAFF. The full variable domain, its missing parts supplied by reference TRBV5-5 and TRBJ1-1, is DAGVTQSPTHLIKTRGQQVTLRCSPISGHKSVSWYQQVLGQGPQFIFQYYEKEERGRGNFPDRFSARQFPNYSSELNVNALLLGDSALYLCASSLAGGRIAFFGQGTRLTVV.